This entry describes one TCR beta chain. This may be a read error: a much more frequent sequence differs by one nucleotide. These data originate in a study of T-cell reconstitution after alpha-beta-depleted transplantation in children. Unique molecular identifiers were incorporated into the prepared TCRbeta library. One entry per CDR3 protein, called by TCRdb with MiXCR from the PCR reads. The sample has about 140,000 distinct CDR3 sequences, around 8.8% seen once. The sample was PBMCs, mostly from graft donor cells, taken 180 days after TCRalphabeta/CD19-depleted stem cell transplant. This clonotype was sampled from a female patient aged 2-10 years who had a stem cell transplant for congenital amegakaryocytic thrombocytopenia, so the T cells may come from the graft donor.

The chain's CDR3 is CSISEFAGEYNEQFF. DNA for the CDR3: TGTTCCATCAGTGAATTTGCGGGAGAGTACAATGAGCAGTTCTTC. V and J are TRBV10-3 and TRBJ2-1, with 7 positions matching TRBD2. The CDR3 loop spans 15 amino acids. Germline CDR1 ENHRY, CDR2 SYGVKD.